This entry is about one TCR beta chain. Its target is not known. Diagnoses were established from clinical symptoms, serum thyroxine, TRAb, thyroid ultrasound and orbital computed tomography. The sample comes from a study of Graves' ophthalmopathy and Graves' hyperthyroidism. Findings of the study overall: Most clonotypes expanded in thyroid above 0.001 frequency were present in blood too. The model forecast ophthalmopathy progression, reaching over 70% sensitivity and 72.22% specificity.

V lost 7 bases, J lost 3 bases, and 21 bases lay in between. The CDR3 covers 16 residues. TCR beta CDR3 regions were amplified from RNA transcripts. HTBI-primed RT-PCR formed the first round, and a multiplex PCR formed the second. From the multiplex PCR reads, TCRdb called clonotypes with MiXCR, one entry per CDR3 protein. The sample yields around 520,000 distinct CDR3 sequences, about two fifths seen once. The sequence was collected from an adult man with Graves' hyperthyroidism. The chain recombines TRBV12-3 or TRBV12-4 with TRBJ2-5, with a weak D call TRBD1 (6 bases). Sequencing was carried out using peripheral blood or thyroid tissue (not recorded which). The CDR3 is CASTMGRGNQEETQYF. In nucleotides, the CDR3 is TGTGCCAGCACCATGGGCAGGGGAAATCAAGAAGAGACCCAGTACTTC.